This record covers a single TCR beta chain. What it recognizes is unknown. Likely a read error: the CDR3 ends without its conserved phenylalanine or tryptophan. CDR3 length: 13 residues. CDR1 and CDR2 (germline): SGDLS, YYNGEE. The ends were cut back, 3 bases at V and 3 bases at J, with 7 bases in the middle. The PCR contained 60 Vbeta and 13 Jbeta primers. Measured with immunoSEQ multiplex PCR; TCRdb has only the in-frame clones, and not every one. This sample has over 200,000 clones, with 82% found just once. The sample comes from a study of cytomegalovirus exposure and HLA in healthy donors. Study findings and constraints: Testing in vitro showed three CMV-associated chains specific for CMV antigens. Several top significant clusters appeared, in a later analysis, to be linked to common viral pathogens. CMV serostatus was the sole immune exposure data available.

The source material was PBMCs. The rearrangement links TRBV9 to TRBJ1-5; D is unclear. This TCR was recovered from a woman aged 40 to 49 in good health and CMV-seropositive. The CDR3 loop is CASSETINQPQHL. The DNA for the CDR3 is TGTGCCAGCAGCGAAACTATCAATCAGCCCCAGCATCTT.